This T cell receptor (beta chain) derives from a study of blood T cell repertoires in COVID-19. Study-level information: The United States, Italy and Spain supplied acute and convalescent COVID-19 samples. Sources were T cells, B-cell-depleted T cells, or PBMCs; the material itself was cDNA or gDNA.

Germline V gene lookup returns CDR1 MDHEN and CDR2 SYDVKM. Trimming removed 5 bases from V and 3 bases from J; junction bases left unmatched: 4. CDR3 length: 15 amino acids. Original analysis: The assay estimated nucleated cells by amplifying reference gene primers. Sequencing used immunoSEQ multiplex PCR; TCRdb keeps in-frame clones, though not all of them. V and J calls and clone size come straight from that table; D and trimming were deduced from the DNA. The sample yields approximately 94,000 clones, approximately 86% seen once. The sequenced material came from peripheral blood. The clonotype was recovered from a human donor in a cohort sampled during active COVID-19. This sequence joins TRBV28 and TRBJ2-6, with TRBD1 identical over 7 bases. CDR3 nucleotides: TGTGCCAGCAGTACAACAGGGGTTGGGGCCAACGTCCTGACTTTC. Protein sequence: CASSTTGVGANVLTF. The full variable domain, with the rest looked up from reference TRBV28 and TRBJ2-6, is DVKVTQSSRYLVKRTGEKVFLECVQDMDHENMFWYRQDPGLGLRLIYFSYDVKMKEKGDIPEGYSVSREKKERFSLILESASTNQTSMYLCASSTTGVGANVLTFGAGSRLTVL.